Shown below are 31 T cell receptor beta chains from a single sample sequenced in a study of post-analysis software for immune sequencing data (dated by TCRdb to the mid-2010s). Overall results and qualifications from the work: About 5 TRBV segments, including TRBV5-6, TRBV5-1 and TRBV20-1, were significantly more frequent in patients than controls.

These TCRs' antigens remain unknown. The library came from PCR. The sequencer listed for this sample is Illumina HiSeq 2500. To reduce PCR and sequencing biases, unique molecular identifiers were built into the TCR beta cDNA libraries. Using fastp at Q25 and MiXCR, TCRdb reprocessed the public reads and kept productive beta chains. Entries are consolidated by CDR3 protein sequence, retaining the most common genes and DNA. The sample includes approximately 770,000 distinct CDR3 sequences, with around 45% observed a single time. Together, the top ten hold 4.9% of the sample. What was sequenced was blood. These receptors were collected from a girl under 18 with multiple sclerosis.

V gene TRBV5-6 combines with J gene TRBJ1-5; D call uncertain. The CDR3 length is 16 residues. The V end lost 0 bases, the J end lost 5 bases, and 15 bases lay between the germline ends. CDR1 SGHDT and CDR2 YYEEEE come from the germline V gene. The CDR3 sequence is CASSLGAGLAHQPQHF. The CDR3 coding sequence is TGTGCCAGCAGCTTGGGGGCGGGTTTGGCCCATCAGCCCCAGCATTTT.

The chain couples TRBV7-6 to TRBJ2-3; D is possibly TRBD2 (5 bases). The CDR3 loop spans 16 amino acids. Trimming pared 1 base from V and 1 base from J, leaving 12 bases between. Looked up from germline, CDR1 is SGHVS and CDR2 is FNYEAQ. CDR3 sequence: CASSLVRNGGTDTQYF. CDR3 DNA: TGTGCCAGCAGCTTAGTCCGGAACGGGGGCACAGATACGCAGTATTTT.

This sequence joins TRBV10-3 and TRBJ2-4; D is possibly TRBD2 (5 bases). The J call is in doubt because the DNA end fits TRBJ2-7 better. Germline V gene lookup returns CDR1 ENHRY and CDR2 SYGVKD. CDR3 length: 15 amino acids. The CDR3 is CAISEEKLGFYEQYF. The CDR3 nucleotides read TGTGCCATCAGTGAGGAAAAACTAGGGTTCTACGAGCAGTACTTC.

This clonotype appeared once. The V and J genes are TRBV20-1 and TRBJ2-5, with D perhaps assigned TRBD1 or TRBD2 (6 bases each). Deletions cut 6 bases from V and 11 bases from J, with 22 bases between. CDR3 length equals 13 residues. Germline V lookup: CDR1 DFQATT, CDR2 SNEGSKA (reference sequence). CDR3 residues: CSAAARGWGEQYF. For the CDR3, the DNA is TGCAGTGCAGCGGCCAGGGGCTGGGGGGAGCAGTACTTC.

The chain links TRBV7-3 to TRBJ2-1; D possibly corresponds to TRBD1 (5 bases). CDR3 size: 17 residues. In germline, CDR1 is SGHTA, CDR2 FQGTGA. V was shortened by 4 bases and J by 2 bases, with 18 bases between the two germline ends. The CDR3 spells CASSSTGAGPTYNEQFF. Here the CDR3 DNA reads TGTGCCAGCAGCTCCACTGGGGCAGGGCCCACCTACAATGAGCAGTTCTTC.

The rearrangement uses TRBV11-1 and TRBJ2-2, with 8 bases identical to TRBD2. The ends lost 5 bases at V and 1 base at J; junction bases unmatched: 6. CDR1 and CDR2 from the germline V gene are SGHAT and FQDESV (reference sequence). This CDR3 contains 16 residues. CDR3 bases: TGTGCCAGCAGCGCGACAAGCGGGAGGAACACCGGGGAGCTGTTTTTT. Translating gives CASSATSGRNTGELFF. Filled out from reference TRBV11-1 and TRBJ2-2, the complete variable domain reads EAEVAQSPRYKITEKSQAVAFWCDPISGHATLYWYRQILGQGPELLVQFQDESVVDDSQLPKDRFSAERLKGVDSTLKIQPAELGDSAMYLCASSATSGRNTGELFFGEGSRLTVL.

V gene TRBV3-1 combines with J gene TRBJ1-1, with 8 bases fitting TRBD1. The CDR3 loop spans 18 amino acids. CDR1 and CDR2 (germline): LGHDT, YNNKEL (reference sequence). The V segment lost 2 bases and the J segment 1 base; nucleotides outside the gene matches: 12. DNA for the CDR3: TGTGCCAGCAGCCAAATATCCCGGGACAGGACGCCGAACACTGAAGCTTTCTTT. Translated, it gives CASSQISRDRTPNTEAFF.

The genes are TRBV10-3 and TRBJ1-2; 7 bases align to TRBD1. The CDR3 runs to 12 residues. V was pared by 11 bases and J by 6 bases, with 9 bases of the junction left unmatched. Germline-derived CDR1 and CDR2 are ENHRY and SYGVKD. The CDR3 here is CAASETGDGYTF. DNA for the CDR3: TGTGCCGCGAGCGAAACAGGGGATGGCTACACCTTC.

CDR3 nucleotide sequence: TGTGCCAGTAGCTTGGTCTCGGCCACAGATACGCAGTATTTT. Amino acids: CASSLVSATDTQYF. This rearrangement joins TRBV19 to TRBJ2-3; unclear D gene. From germline, CDR1 is LNHDA and CDR2 SQIVND (reference sequence). Trimming shortened V by 6 bases and J by 2 bases, and 12 bases separated the two germline ends. This CDR3 is 14 amino acids long.

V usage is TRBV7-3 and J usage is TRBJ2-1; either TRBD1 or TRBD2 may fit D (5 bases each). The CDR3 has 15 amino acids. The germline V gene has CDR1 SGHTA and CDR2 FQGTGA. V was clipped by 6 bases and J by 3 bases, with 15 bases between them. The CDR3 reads CASSPDRDGYNEQFF. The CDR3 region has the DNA TGTGCCAGCAGTCCGGACCGGGACGGCTACAATGAGCAGTTCTTC.

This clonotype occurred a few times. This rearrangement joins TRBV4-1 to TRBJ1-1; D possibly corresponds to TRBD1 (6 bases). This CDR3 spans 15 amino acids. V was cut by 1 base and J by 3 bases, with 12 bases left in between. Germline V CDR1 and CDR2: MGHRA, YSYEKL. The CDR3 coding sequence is TGCGCCAGCAGCCAAGGGGACACTCTTTACACTGAAGCTTTCTTT. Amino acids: CASSQGDTLYTEAFF.

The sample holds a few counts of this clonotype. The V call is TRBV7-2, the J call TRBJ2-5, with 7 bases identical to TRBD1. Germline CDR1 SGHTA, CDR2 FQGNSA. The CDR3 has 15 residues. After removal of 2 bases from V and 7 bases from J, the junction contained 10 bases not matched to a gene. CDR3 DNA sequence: TGTGCCAGCAGCTTAAGACAGGGTGAAGGCGGGACCCAGTACTTC. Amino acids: CASSLRQGEGGTQYF.

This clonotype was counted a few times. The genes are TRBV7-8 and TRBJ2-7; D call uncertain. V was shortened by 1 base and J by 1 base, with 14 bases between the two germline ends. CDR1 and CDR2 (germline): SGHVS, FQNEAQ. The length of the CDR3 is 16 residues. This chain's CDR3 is CASSLEVASLSYEQYF. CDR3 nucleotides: TGTGCCAGCAGCTTAGAGGTGGCCAGCTTATCCTACGAGCAGTACTTC.

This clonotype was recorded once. CDR3 coding DNA: TGTGCCAGCAGTTTAGGGTGGGAGGGTCGCGGCTCCTACAATGAGCAGTTCTTC. Its translation is CASSLGWEGRGSYNEQFF. The gene calls are TRBV12-3 or TRBV12-4 and TRBJ2-1; 7 positions match TRBD2. The trim removed 1 base at V and 0 bases at J, leaving 9 bases unmatched. CDR3 length equals 18 residues.

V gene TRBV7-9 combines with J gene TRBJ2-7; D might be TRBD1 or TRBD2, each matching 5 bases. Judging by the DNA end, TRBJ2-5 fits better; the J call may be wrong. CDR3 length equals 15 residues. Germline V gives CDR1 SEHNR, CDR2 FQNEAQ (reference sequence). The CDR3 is CASSSPAGAWETQYF. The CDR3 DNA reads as TGTGCCAGCAGCTCCCCTGCCGGGGCCTGGGAGACCCAGTACTTC.

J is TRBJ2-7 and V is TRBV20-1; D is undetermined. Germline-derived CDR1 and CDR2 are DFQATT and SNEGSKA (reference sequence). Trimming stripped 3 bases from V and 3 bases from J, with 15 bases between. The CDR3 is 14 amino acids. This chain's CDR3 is CSASLFAVGYEQYF. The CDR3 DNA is TGCAGTGCTAGTTTGTTCGCGGTGGGCTACGAGCAGTACTTC.

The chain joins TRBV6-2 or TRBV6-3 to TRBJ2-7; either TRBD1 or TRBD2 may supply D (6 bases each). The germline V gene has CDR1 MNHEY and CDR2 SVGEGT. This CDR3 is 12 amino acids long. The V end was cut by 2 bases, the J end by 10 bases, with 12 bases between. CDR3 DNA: TGTGCCAGCAGTTACCCCTCGGGGGCCCAGTACTTC. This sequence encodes CASSYPSGAQYF.

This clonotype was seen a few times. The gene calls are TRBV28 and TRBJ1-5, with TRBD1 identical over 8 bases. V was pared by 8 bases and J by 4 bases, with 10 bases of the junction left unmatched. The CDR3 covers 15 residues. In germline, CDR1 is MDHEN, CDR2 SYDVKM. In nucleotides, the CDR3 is TGTGCCAGCGAGTGGACAGGGAGGGGGAATCAGCCCCAGCATTTT. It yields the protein CASEWTGRGNQPQHF. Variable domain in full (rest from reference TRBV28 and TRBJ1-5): DVKVTQSSRYLVKRTGEKVFLECVQDMDHENMFWYRQDPGLGLRLIYFSYDVKMKEKGDIPEGYSVSREKKERFSLILESASTNQTSMYLCASEWTGRGNQPQHFGDGTRLSIL.

The CDR3, as DNA: TGCAGTGCTCCCCCCGGGACTAGCGGATACAATGAGCAGTTCTTC. This gives the protein CSAPPGTSGYNEQFF. The gene calls are TRBV20-1 and TRBJ2-1; 11 nucleotides align to TRBD2. V shed 5 bases and J 4 bases; nucleotides not matched to a gene: 7. This CDR3 is 15 amino acids long. The germline CDR1 and CDR2 sequences are DFQATT and SNEGSKA (reference sequence).

This chain's CDR3 is CSAYKPGTPQETQYF. In DNA, the CDR3 is TGCAGTGCCTACAAACCCGGGACACCCCAAGAGACCCAGTACTTC. V gene TRBV20-1 combines with J gene TRBJ2-5; possibly TRBD1 for D (6 bases). The CDR3 has 15 amino acids. In germline, CDR1 is DFQATT, CDR2 SNEGSKA (reference sequence). V lost 6 bases and J lost 1, with 18 bases in between.

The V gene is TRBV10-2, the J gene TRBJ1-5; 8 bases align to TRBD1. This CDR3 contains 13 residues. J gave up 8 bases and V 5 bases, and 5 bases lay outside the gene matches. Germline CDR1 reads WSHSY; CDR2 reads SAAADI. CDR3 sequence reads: CASSQGAREPQHF. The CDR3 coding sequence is TGCGCCAGCAGTCAGGGGGCCCGGGAGCCCCAGCATTTT.

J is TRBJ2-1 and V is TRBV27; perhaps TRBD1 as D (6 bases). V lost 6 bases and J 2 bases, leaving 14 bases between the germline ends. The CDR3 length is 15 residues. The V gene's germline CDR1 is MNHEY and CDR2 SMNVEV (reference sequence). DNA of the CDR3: TGTGCCAGCAGCCTTTATCAGGGGACCTACAATGAGCAGTTCTTC. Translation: CASSLYQGTYNEQFF.

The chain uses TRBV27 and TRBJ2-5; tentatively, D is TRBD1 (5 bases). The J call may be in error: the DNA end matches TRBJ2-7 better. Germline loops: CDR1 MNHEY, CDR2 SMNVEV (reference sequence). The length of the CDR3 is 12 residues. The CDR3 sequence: CASSFQGCEQYF. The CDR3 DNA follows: TGTGCCAGCAGTTTTCAGGGATGCGAGCAGTACTTC.

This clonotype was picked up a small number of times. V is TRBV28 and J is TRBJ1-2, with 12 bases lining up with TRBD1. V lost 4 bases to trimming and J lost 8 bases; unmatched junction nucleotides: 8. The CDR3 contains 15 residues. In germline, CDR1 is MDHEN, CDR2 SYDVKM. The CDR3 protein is CASSSPGQGAGGYTF. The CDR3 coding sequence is TGTGCCAGCAGTTCTCCGGGACAGGGGGCGGGAGGCTACACCTTC.

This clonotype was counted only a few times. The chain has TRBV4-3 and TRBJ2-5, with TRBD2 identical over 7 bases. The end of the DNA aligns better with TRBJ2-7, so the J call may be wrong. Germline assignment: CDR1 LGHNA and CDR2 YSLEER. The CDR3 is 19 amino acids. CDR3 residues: CASSQERISGYLYLGEQYF. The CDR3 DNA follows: TGCGCCAGCAGCCAAGAAAGGATTAGCGGGTACCTCTACCTGGGCGAGCAGTACTTC.

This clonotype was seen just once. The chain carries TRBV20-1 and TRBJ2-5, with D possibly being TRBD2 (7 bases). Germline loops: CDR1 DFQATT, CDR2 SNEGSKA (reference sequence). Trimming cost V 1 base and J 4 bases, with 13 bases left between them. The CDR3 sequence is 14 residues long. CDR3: CSARALGGLETQYF. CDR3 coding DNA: TGCAGTGCTAGAGCTCTCGGGGGGCTAGAGACCCAGTACTTC.

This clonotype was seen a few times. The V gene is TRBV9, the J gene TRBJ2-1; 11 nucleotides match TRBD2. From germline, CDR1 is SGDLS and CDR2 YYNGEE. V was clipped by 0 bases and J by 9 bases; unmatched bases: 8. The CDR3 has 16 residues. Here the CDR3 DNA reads TGTGCCAGCAGCGTAGCAACCCTAGCGGGAGGAGGTGAGCAGTTCTTC. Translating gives CASSVATLAGGGEQFF.

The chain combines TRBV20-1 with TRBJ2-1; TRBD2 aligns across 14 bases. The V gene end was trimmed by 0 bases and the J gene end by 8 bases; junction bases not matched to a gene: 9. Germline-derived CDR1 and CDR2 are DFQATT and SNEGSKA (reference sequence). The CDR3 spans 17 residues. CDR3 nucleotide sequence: TGCAGTGCTAGAGACCGACTAGCGGGAGGGAATTACGATGAGCAGTTCTTC. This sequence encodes CSARDRLAGGNYDEQFF.

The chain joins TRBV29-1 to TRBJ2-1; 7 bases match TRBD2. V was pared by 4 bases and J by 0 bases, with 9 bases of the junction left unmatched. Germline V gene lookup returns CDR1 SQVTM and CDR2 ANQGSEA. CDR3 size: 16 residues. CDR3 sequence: CSVVGLAVSSYNEQFF. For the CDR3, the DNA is TGCAGCGTTGTCGGGCTAGCGGTGAGCTCCTACAATGAGCAGTTCTTC.

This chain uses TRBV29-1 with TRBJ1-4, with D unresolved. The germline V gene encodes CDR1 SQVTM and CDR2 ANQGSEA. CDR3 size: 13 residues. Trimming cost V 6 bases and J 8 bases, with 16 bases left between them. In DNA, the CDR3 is TGCAGCGTAAATCAAGGAGGAGGGGAAAAACTGTTTTTT. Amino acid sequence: CSVNQGGGEKLFF. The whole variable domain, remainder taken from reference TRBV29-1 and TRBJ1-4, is SAVISQKPSRDICQRGTSLTIQCQVDSQVTMMFWYRQQPGQSLTLIATANQGSEATYESGFVIDKFPISRPNLTFSTLTVSNMSPEDSSIYLCSVNQGGGEKLFFGSGTQLSVL.

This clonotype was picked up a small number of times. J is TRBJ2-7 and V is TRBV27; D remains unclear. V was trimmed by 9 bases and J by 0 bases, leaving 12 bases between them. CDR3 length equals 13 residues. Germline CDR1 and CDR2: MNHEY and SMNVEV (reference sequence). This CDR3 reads CASQPGNSYEQYF. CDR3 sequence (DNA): TGTGCCAGTCAACCGGGCAACTCCTACGAGCAGTACTTC.